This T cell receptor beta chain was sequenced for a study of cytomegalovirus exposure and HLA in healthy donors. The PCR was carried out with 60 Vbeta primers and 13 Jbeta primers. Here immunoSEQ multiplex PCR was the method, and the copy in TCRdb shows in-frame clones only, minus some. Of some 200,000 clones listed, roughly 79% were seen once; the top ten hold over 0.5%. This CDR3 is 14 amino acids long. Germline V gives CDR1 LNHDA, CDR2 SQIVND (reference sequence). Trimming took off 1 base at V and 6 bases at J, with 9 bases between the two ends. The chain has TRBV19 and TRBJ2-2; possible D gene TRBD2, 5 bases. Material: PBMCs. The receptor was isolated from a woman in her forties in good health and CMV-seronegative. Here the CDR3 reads CASSIGVGAGELFF. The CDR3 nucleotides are TGTGCCAGTAGTATAGGGGTCGGGGCCGGGGAGCTGTTTTTT.